This passage covers 21 T cell receptor beta chains from one sample sequenced in a study of vaccination and CD4 T cells after COVID-19. Sequencing of DNA taken from cultured CD4+ T cells relied on the Oncomine TCR Beta short-read assay. TCRdb itself ran the PCR reads through MiXCR, one entry per CDR3 protein. This repertoire shows 4,500 to 5,500 distinct CDR3 sequences, 30% to 50% found once; its top ten account for roughly 43%. Treatment noted: 10-day PBMC culture with coronavirus spike peptide pools or control peptides (ViraFEST assay). Ahead of the COVID-19 pandemic (2011-2018), the CD4+ T cells of the unexposed donor were collected. For these receptors, no antigen is known. The specimen sequenced was CD4+ T cells from blood, cultured in vitro. The receptors here all came from a human donor in good health.

By share, this clonotype ranks as hyperexpanded (1% or more). This chain joins TRBV12-3 or TRBV12-4 and TRBJ2-5; D is uncertain. Between the trimmed V and J ends, which lost 6 bases and 2 bases, there was a span of 4 bases. This CDR3 comprises 11 residues. CDR3 sequence reads: CASSPQETQYF. As DNA, the CDR3 is TGTGCCAGCAGCCCTCAAGAGACCCAGTACTTC.

The CDR3 region has the DNA TGTGCCAGCAGTGAAGCGCCTAAGACGACAGATACGCAGTATTTT. Protein sequence: CASSEAPKTTDTQYF. The rearrangement links TRBV2 to TRBJ2-3; no definite D call. The CDR3 runs 15 residues. V shed 0 bases and J shed 3 bases, with 10 bases lying between them. Germline V gene data show CDR1 as SNHLY and CDR2 as FYNNEI.

The chain employs TRBV6-1 and TRBJ2-7; no reliable D call. Trimming cost V 2 bases and J 7 bases, with 12 bases left between them. The germline gives CDR1 MNHNS, CDR2 SASEGT. There are 13 residues in the CDR3. In DNA form, the CDR3 reads TGTGCCAGCAGTGAATGGGGTAGGACGGAGCAGTACTTC. This encodes CASSEWGRTEQYF.

The CDR3 coding sequence is TGTGCCAGCAGCTTCGGGCTAGGGTTGGAGACCCAGTACTTC. Translation: CASSFGLGLETQYF. The rearrangement links TRBV7-6 to TRBJ2-5, with no clear D. The CDR3 has 14 amino acids. The germline CDR1 and CDR2 sequences are SGHVS and FNYEAQ. The V and J ends lost 3 bases and 5 bases respectively, with 13 bases between them.

The rearrangement uses TRBV12-3 or TRBV12-4 and TRBJ1-1; no clear D gene. V shed 6 bases and J shed 7 bases, with 12 bases lying between them. The CDR3 sequence is 12 residues long. In DNA, the CDR3 is TGTGCCAGCAGGGTTGGACCTAGTGAAGCTTTCTTT. Translation gives CASRVGPSEAFF.

The chain couples TRBV19 to TRBJ1-1, with 9 nucleotides matching TRBD1. This CDR3 comprises 17 residues. Trimming took 0 bases from V and 4 from J; bases not matched to a gene: 9. The V gene's germline CDR1 is LNHDA and CDR2 SQIVND (reference sequence). CDR3 residues: CASSIERDRGLRTEAFF. The CDR3 coding sequence is TGTGCCAGTAGTATAGAGCGAGACAGGGGGTTACGCACTGAAGCTTTCTTT.

The chain has TRBV7-3 and TRBJ2-3, with 9 nucleotides matching TRBD1. Germline values: CDR1 SGHTA, CDR2 FQGTGA. With 5 bases clipped from V and 3 bases from J, the junction kept 15 bases outside the gene matches. This CDR3 comprises 18 residues. The CDR3 nucleotides read TGTGCCAGCAGCCTCCAAACCGGGACAGGGACGTGGACAGATACGCAGTATTTT. Its protein product is CASSLQTGTGTWTDTQYF.

This chain joins TRBV12-3 or TRBV12-4 and TRBJ1-6; D remains unclear. The V end lost 3 bases, the J end lost 4 bases, and 7 bases lay between the germline ends. The CDR3 extends over 14 amino acids. CDR3 sequence (DNA): TGTGCCAGCAGTTTCCAGCTATATAATTCACCCCTCCACTTT. Residues: CASSFQLYNSPLHF.

This chain links TRBV7-9 with TRBJ1-5, with D uncertain. Germline V gene lookup returns CDR1 SEHNR and CDR2 FQNEAQ (reference sequence). The CDR3 sequence is 14 residues long. V gave up 2 bases and J gave up 3 bases, with 8 bases separating them. CDR3 in DNA: TGTGCCAGCAGCTTATCTGACTTCAATCAGCCCCAGCATTTT. The encoded protein is CASSLSDFNQPQHF.

The genes are TRBV7-3 and TRBJ2-5; D gene ambiguous. The CDR3 has 13 residues. The ends were cut back, 0 bases at V and 4 bases at J, with 6 bases in the middle. Germline loops: CDR1 SGHTA, CDR2 FQGTGA. The CDR3 bases are TGTGCCAGCAGCTTAACCACGCTAGAGACCCAGTACTTC. Amino acids: CASSLTTLETQYF.

The V and J genes are TRBV6-1 and TRBJ2-7; no clear D gene. The V gene lost 6 bases and the J gene lost 2 bases, with 8 bases spanning the gap. From germline, CDR1 is MNHNS and CDR2 SASEGT. The CDR3 has 12 amino acids. The CDR3 reads CASRHKAYEQYF. In DNA, the CDR3 is TGTGCCAGCAGACACAAGGCCTACGAGCAGTACTTC.

The J gene is TRBJ2-5, the V gene TRBV11-2; 11 bases are a match to TRBD2. V dropped 1 base and J dropped 1; count of bases not matched to a gene: 2. Germline CDR1 and CDR2: SGHAT and FQNNGV. This CDR3 region has 16 residues. The CDR3 loop reads CASSLGLAGSQETQYF. Written as DNA, the CDR3 is TGTGCCAGCAGCTTAGGACTAGCGGGGTCCCAAGAGACCCAGTACTTC.

For the CDR3, the DNA is TGTGCCAGCAGCTCCAGGACTGGAGATACGCAGTATTTT. It yields the protein CASSSRTGDTQYF. The chain uses TRBV7-3 and TRBJ2-3; a possible D gene is TRBD2 (5 bases). CDR3 length: 13 residues. Trimming removed 4 bases at V and 5 bases at J, with 10 bases between. Germline-derived CDR1 and CDR2 are SGHTA and FQGTGA.

J is TRBJ1-5 and V is TRBV6-5; a weak D match, TRBD1 (5 bases). Trimming removed 0 bases at V and 3 bases at J, with 9 bases between. Germline V gene sequence: CDR1 MNHEY, CDR2 SVGAGI. The CDR3 extends over 15 amino acids. CDR3 sequence: CASSYSGQLNQPQHF. The CDR3 bases are TGTGCCAGCAGTTACTCGGGGCAGCTCAATCAGCCCCAGCATTTT.

This clonotype appeared a single time. J is TRBJ2-3 and V is TRBV7-8; D is ambiguous. Trimming cost V 1 base and J 7 bases, with 6 bases left between them. The CDR3 has 12 amino acids. Germline V gene sequence: CDR1 SGHVS, CDR2 FQNEAQ. CDR3: CASSLERNTQYF. In nucleotides, the CDR3 is TGTGCCAGCAGCTTAGAGAGGAATACGCAGTATTTT.

The genes are TRBV20-1 and TRBJ1-2, with D perhaps TRBD1 (6 bases). Germline loops: CDR1 DFQATT, CDR2 SNEGSKA (reference sequence). CDR3 size: 12 residues. V dropped 5 bases and J dropped 3 bases, with 10 bases sitting between them. In DNA, the CDR3 is TGCAGTGCTCGGGACAACTACTATGGCTACACCTTC. Translated: CSARDNYYGYTF.

The CDR3 is CSARDPGQAATYEQYF. The CDR3, as DNA: TGCAGTGCTAGAGATCCCGGACAGGCCGCTACCTACGAGCAGTACTTC. V usage is TRBV20-1 and J usage is TRBJ2-7; 7 bases map to TRBD1. The V gene end was trimmed by 0 bases and the J gene end by 2 bases; junction bases not matched to a gene: 10. The CDR3 covers 16 residues. Per germline, CDR1 DFQATT and CDR2 SNEGSKA (reference sequence).

The chain employs TRBV15 and TRBJ1-1; D not resolved. The ends were cut back, 2 bases at V and 2 bases at J, with 9 bases in the middle. The germline V gene encodes CDR1 LNHNV and CDR2 YYDKDF (reference sequence). CDR3 length: 14 amino acids. CDR3 sequence: CATSRTRGNTEAFF. CDR3 DNA: TGTGCCACCAGCAGAACCCGGGGAAACACTGAAGCTTTCTTT.

There are a few counts of this clonotype. This chain joins TRBV20-1 and TRBJ1-1, with D possibly being TRBD1 (6 bases). The CDR3 totals 12 residues. Trimming took off 2 bases at V and 5 bases at J, with 9 bases between the two ends. CDR1 and CDR2 (germline): DFQATT, SNEGSKA (reference sequence). The CDR3 here is CSARSGETEAFF. CDR3 in DNA: TGCAGTGCTAGATCAGGGGAGACTGAAGCTTTCTTT.

This clonotype has a handful of counts. The CDR3 loop reads CSARDRRVRTKETQYF. CDR3 coding DNA: TGCAGTGCTAGAGATCGGCGGGTTAGGACAAAAGAGACCCAGTACTTC. This chain connects TRBV20-1 to TRBJ2-5; either TRBD1 or TRBD2 may supply D (5 bases each). The CDR3 covers 16 residues. Germline V CDR1 and CDR2: DFQATT, SNEGSKA (reference sequence). The V end lost 0 bases, the J end lost 3 bases, and 17 bases lay between the germline ends.

The chain employs TRBV6-1 and TRBJ2-2, with 9 bases matching TRBD2. V was clipped by 2 bases and J by 0 bases; unmatched bases: 4. The CDR3 contains 17 residues. Germline V gene data show CDR1 as MNHNS and CDR2 as SASEGT. The CDR3 nucleotides read TGTGCCAGCAGTGAACGGGGCGGGGGGGCGAACACCGGGGAGCTGTTTTTT. This sequence encodes CASSERGGGANTGELFF.